Shown below are 4 T cell receptor beta chains from a single sample sequenced in a study of blood T cell repertoires in COVID-19. TCRdb's copy holds only in-frame clones and misses some; the assay was immunoSEQ multiplex PCR. This table has a few hundred thousand clones, more than 70% appearing once. Sequencing was performed on peripheral blood. Receptor source: a woman under 30 with acute or convalescent COVID-19.

This clone was seen only once. The rearrangement links TRBV7-6 to TRBJ1-1, with D tentatively TRBD1 (5 bases). The germline V and J ends were trimmed by 6 bases and 1 base, with 12 bases remaining between them. Germline CDR1 SGHVS, CDR2 FNYEAQ. The length of the CDR3 is 14 residues. CDR3: CASSHVGGNTEAFF. DNA for the CDR3: TGTGCCAGCAGTCACGTCGGGGGGAACACTGAAGCTTTCTTT. The variable domain in full, completed from reference TRBV7-6 and TRBJ1-1, reads GAGVSQSPRYKVTKRGQDVALRCDPISGHVSLYWYRQALGQGPEFLTYFNYEAQQDKSGLPNDRFSAERPEGSISTLTIQRTEQRDSAMYRCASSHVGGNTEAFFGQGTRLTVV.

This clone was seen a handful of times. V is TRBV18 and J is TRBJ1-2, with 10 bases that match TRBD1. Germline values: CDR1 KGHSH, CDR2 LQKENI. The CDR3 totals 17 residues. Germline trimming cut 3 bases from V and 7 bases from J; bases unmatched to any gene: 14. The CDR3 loop reads CASSPHEPGQGFGGYTF. The CDR3 DNA sequence: TGTGCCAGCTCACCTCATGAACCGGGACAGGGGTTTGGTGGCTACACCTTC. Complete variable domain (other parts from reference TRBV18 and TRBJ1-2): NAGVMQNPRHLVRRRGQEARLRCSPMKGHSHVYWYRQLPEEGLKFMVYLQKENIIDESGMPKERFSAEFPKEGPSILRIQQVVRGDSAAYFCASSPHEPGQGFGGYTFGSGTRLTVV.

The chain is built from TRBV27 and TRBJ2-7, with TRBD2 matching 8 bases. CDR1 MNHEY and CDR2 SMNVEV come from the germline V gene (reference sequence). V was clipped by 5 bases and J by 4 bases; unmatched bases: 7. The CDR3 runs to 14 residues. This CDR3 is CASSLRGGRYEQYF. CDR3 sequence (DNA): TGTGCCAGCAGTCTCCGGGGGGGTCGTTACGAGCAGTACTTC.

The rearrangement joins TRBV28 to TRBJ2-1; D ambiguous. The CDR3 has 14 amino acids. Germline V CDR1 and CDR2: MDHEN, SYDVKM. The V end lost 4 bases, the J end lost 2 bases, and 9 bases lay between the germline ends. The CDR3, as DNA: TGTGCCAGCAGTTCTGGCCCACCCTACAATGAGCAGTTCTTC. Translated, it gives CASSSGPPYNEQFF.